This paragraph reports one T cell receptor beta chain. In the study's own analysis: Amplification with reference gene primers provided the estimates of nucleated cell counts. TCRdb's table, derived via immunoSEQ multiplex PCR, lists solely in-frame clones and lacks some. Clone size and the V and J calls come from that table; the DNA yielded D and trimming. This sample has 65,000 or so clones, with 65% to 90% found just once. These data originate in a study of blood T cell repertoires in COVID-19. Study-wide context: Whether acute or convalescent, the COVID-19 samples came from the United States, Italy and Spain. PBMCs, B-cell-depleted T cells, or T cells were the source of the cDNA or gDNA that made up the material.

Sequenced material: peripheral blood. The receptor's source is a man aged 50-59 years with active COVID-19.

The CDR3 DNA reads TGTGCCAGCAGCTTAGATCCGACAGGGGGCAGGGGTGAAAAACTGTTTTTT. This gives the protein CASSLDPTGGRGEKLFF. V gene TRBV7-2 combines with J gene TRBJ1-4, with TRBD1 identical over 10 bases. This CDR3 spans 17 amino acids. With V trimmed by 1 base and J by 7 bases, 9 bases remained unmatched. In germline, CDR1 is SGHTA, CDR2 FQGNSA.